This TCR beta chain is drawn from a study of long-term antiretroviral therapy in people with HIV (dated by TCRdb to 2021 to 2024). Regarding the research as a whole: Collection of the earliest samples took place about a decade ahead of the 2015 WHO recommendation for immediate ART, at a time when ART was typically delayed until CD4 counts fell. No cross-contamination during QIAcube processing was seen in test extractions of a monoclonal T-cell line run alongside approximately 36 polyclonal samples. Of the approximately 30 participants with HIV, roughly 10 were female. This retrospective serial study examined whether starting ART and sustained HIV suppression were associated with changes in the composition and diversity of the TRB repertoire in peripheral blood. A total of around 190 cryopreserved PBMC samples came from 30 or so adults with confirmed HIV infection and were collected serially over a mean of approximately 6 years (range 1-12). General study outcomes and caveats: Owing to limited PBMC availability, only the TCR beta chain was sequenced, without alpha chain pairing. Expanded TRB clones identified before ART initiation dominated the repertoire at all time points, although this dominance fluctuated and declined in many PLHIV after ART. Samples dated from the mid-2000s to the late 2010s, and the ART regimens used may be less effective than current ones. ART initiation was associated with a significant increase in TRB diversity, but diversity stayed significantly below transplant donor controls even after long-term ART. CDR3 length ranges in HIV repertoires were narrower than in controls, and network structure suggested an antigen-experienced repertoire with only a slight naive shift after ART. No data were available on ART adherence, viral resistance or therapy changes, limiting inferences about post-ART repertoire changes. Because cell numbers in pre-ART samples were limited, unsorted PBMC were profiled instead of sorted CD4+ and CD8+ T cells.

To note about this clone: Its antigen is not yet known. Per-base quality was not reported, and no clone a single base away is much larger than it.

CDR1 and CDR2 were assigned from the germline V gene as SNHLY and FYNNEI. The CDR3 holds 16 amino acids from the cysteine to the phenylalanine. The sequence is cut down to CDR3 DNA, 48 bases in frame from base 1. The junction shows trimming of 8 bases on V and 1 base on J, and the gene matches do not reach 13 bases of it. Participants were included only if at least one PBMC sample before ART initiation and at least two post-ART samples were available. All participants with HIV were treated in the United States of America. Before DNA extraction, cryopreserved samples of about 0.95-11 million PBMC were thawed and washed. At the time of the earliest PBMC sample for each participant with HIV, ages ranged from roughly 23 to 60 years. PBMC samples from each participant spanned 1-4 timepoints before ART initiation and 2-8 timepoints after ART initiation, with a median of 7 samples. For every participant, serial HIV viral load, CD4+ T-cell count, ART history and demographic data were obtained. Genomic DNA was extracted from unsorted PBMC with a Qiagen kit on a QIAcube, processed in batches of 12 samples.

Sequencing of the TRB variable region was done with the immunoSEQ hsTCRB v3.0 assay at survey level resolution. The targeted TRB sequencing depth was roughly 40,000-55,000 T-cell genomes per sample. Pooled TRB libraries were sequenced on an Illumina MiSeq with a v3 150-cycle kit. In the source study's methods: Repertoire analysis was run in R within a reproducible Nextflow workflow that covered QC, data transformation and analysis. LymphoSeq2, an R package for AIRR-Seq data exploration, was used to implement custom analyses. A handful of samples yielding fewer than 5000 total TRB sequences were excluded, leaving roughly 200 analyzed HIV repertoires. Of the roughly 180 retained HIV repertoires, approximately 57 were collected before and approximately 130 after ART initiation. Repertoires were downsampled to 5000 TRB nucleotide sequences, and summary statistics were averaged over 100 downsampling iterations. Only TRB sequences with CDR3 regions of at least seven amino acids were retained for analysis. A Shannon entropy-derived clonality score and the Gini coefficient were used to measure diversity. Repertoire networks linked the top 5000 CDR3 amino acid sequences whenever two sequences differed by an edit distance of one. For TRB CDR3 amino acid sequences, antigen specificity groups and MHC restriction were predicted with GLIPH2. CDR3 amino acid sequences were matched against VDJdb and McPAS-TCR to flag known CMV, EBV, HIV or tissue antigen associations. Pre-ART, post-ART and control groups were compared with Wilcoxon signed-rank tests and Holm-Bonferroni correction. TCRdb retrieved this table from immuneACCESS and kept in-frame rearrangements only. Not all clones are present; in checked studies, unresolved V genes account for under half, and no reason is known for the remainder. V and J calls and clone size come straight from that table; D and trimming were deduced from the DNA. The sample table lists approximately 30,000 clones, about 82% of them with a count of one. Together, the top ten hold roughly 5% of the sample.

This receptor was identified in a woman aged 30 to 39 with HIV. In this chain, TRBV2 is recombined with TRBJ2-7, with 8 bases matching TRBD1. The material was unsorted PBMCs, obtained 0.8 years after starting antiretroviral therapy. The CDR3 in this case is CASEGDAGTGSYEQYF. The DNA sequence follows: TGTGCCAGCGAGGGGGACGCGGGGACAGGTTCCTACGAGCAGTACTTC. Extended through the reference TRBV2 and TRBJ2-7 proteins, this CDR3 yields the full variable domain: EPEVTQTPSHQVTQMGQEVILRCVPISNHLYFYWYRQILGQKVEFLVSFYNNEISEKSEIFDDQFSVERPDGSNFTLKIRSTKLEDSAMYFCASEGDAGTGSYEQYFGPGTRLTVT.